This T cell receptor beta chain was identified during a study of cytomegalovirus exposure and HLA in healthy donors. A multiplex PCR was run with 60 Vbeta primers and 13 Jbeta primers. Here immunoSEQ multiplex PCR was the method, and the copy in TCRdb shows in-frame clones only, minus some. This table holds some 160,000 clones, about four fifths found once. The specimen was PBMCs. The TCR comes from a woman between 35 and 50 years old in good health and CMV-seropositive.

CDR3: CASSQVLQGVSPLHF. CDR3 DNA sequence: TGTGCCAGCAGCCAAGTTTTGCAGGGCGTTTCACCCCTCCACTTT. The rearrangement uses TRBV4-2 and TRBJ1-6, with D maybe TRBD1 (5 bases). Germline CDR1 is LGHNA and CDR2 is YNFKEQ. There are 15 residues in the CDR3. Trimming shortened V by 1 base and J by 9 bases, and 13 bases separated the two germline ends.